The next 9 T cell receptor beta chains were all read from a single sample in a study of T cell responses to AZD1222 COVID-19 vaccine. Repertoires were generated with immunoSEQ multiplex PCR, while TCRdb's copy carries only in-frame clones and drops some. The table records 110,000 or so clones, around 84% of them present only once. Sequencing was performed on peripheral blood, taken 28 days after the second AZD1222 dose. These receptors were obtained from an adult who received the AZD1222 COVID-19 vaccine.

V gene TRBV27 combines with J gene TRBJ2-2, with D possibly matching TRBD1 (6 bases). The CDR3 runs 15 residues. Germline V gene sequence: CDR1 MNHEY, CDR2 SMNVEV (reference sequence). The V gene lost 0 bases and the J gene lost 4 bases, with 9 bases spanning the gap. The CDR3: CASSLSTGFTGELFF. In DNA form, the CDR3 reads TGTGCCAGCAGTTTATCGACAGGTTTCACCGGGGAGCTGTTTTTT.

The rearrangement joins TRBV27 to TRBJ2-7; D possibly corresponds to TRBD1 (5 bases). The length of the CDR3 is 15 residues. Germline CDR1 and CDR2: MNHEY and SMNVEV (reference sequence). Trimming left V 6 bases short and J 0 bases short, with 15 bases between. CDR3 protein: CASSSGYPFSYEQYF. In DNA form, the CDR3 reads TGTGCCAGCAGCTCAGGGTACCCTTTCTCCTACGAGCAGTACTTC.

The chain couples TRBV28 to TRBJ2-3; D remains ambiguous. There are 13 residues in the CDR3. CDR1 and CDR2 (germline): MDHEN, SYDVKM. Trimming took 5 bases from V and 4 from J, leaving 10 bases between them. CDR3 sequence reads: CASSTSVPDTQYF. The CDR3 region has the DNA TGTGCCAGCAGTACATCTGTCCCAGATACGCAGTATTTT.

The chain uses TRBV6-5 and TRBJ1-2; 11 bases map to TRBD1. V shed 2 bases and J 5 bases; nucleotides not matched to a gene: 7. The CDR3 has 16 residues. Germline CDR1 reads MNHEY; CDR2 reads SVGAGI. The CDR3: CASSYLRTGGGYGYTF. CDR3 in DNA: TGTGCCAGCAGTTACCTGCGGACAGGGGGCGGATATGGCTACACCTTC.

This clone was seen just once. J is TRBJ2-7 and V is TRBV11-2, with 11 bases identical to TRBD2. Looked up from germline, CDR1 is SGHAT and CDR2 is FQNNGV. V was clipped by 4 bases and J by 4 bases; unmatched bases: 6. CDR3 length equals 15 residues. In nucleotides, the CDR3 is TGTGCCAGCAGCTCTCAACTAGCGGGAGCTTACGAGCAGTACTTC. It encodes CASSSQLAGAYEQYF.

V gene TRBV7-9 combines with J gene TRBJ1-4; D not resolved. The length of the CDR3 is 12 residues. The ends were cut back, 5 bases at V and 4 bases at J, with 5 bases in the middle. Germline CDR1 SEHNR, CDR2 FQNEAQ (reference sequence). The CDR3 protein is CASSPSNEKLFF. DNA for the CDR3: TGTGCCAGCAGCCCCAGTAATGAAAAACTGTTTTTT.

CDR3 in amino acids: CASSVEGGRNYNEQFF. CDR3 nucleotide sequence: TGTGCCAGCAGCGTAGAGGGCGGAAGAAACTACAATGAGCAGTTCTTC. J is TRBJ2-1 and V is TRBV9; no reliable D call. The CDR3 totals 16 residues. V was shortened by 0 bases and J by 3 bases, with 13 bases between the two germline ends. CDR1 is SGDLS and CDR2 is YYNGEE in the germline V gene.

A remark on this clone: An end of the junction differs from the germline gene, which may be a read error. The chain joins TRBV4-3 to TRBJ2-1; D perhaps matches TRBD2 (6 bases). The CDR3 is 15 residues long. In germline, CDR1 is LGHNA, CDR2 YSLEER. In DNA form, the CDR3 reads TGCGCCAGCAGCCAAGATGAACTAGCCTACGATGAGCAGTTCTTC. Translated, it gives CASSQDELAYDEQFF.

The chain joins TRBV27 to TRBJ1-1, with D uncertain. V gave up 3 bases and J gave up 7 bases, with 15 bases separating them. The length of the CDR3 is 14 residues. CDR1 is MNHEY, CDR2 SMNVEV, per germline (reference sequence). The CDR3 sequence is CASSLIVGSVEAFF. CDR3 sequence (DNA): TGTGCCAGCAGTTTGATCGTGGGGTCCGTTGAAGCTTTCTTT.